The sequence of this TCR beta chain was determined in a study of blood T cell repertoires in COVID-19. Turning to the study itself: Sites across the United States, Italy and Spain contributed samples from acute and convalescent COVID-19. T cells, B-cell-depleted T cells, or PBMCs provided the cDNA or gDNA that served as material.

Source study methods: Estimates of nucleated cell counts were drawn from the amplification of reference gene primers. Profiling relied on immunoSEQ multiplex PCR, and the TCRdb table lists in-frame clones only, not all of them. For V, J and clone size, that table is used; D and trimming come from the DNA. Of 65,000 to 70,000 clones listed, approximately 79% were seen once; the top ten hold about 16%. Sequenced sample: peripheral blood. This sequence originates from a man older than 75 with active COVID-19.

The CDR3, as DNA: TGCAGTGCTAGTAGGCAGGTCAACACCGGGGAGCTGTTTTTT. Its protein product is CSASRQVNTGELFF. V gene TRBV20-1 combines with J gene TRBJ2-2; D is undetermined. Germline CDR1 reads DFQATT; CDR2 reads SNEGSKA (reference sequence). The CDR3 loop spans 14 amino acids. V was clipped by 3 bases and J by 2 bases, with 10 bases between them.